Listed here are 10 T cell receptor beta chains from one sample, sequenced in a study of OX40 agonist ivuxolimab in advanced cancers. Here immunoSEQ multiplex PCR was the method, and the copy in TCRdb shows in-frame clones only, minus some. The sample lists tens of thousands of clones; more than 65% were seen once. The sequenced sample was CD4+ or CD8+ T cells sorted from blood, obtained in a trial of the OX40 agonist ivuxolimab. The source of these receptors is an adult with an advanced solid tumor such as melanoma, head and neck, liver or kidney cancer.

The CDR3 DNA reads TGTGCCAGCAGCTTGCCGGGGGTGGAGCAGCCCCAGCATTTT. Translation gives CASSLPGVEQPQHF. V is TRBV5-6 and J is TRBJ1-5, with D possibly being TRBD1 (5 bases). CDR3 size: 14 residues. The germline gives CDR1 SGHDT, CDR2 YYEEEE. Trimming pared 1 base from V and 7 bases from J, leaving 12 bases between.

The CDR3 loop reads CASSSRDRGGYEQYF. The DNA of the CDR3 is TGTGCCAGCAGCTCCCGTGACAGGGGAGGTTACGAGCAGTACTTC. The chain combines TRBV7-2 with TRBJ2-7; TRBD1 agrees at 8 bases. The CDR3 has 15 amino acids. Germline V gene lookup returns CDR1 SGHTA and CDR2 FQGNSA. The V segment lost 4 bases and the J segment 4 bases; nucleotides outside the gene matches: 9.

The chain employs TRBV6-6 and TRBJ1-2; D gene ambiguous. The CDR3 spans 14 residues. Germline CDR1 MNHNY, CDR2 SVGAGI (reference sequence). Trimming cost V 7 bases and J 4 bases, with 16 bases left between them. CDR3: CASIQSRGSYGYTF. The CDR3 DNA is TGTGCCAGCATCCAGAGTCGGGGATCCTATGGCTACACCTTC.

The rearrangement uses TRBV19 and TRBJ1-1; D not resolved. CDR3 length: 15 amino acids. V was shortened by 5 bases and J by 5 bases, with 18 bases between the two germline ends. Germline assignment: CDR1 LNHDA and CDR2 SQIVND (reference sequence). CDR3 residues: CASSFGLGGLTEAFF. CDR3 sequence (DNA): TGTGCCAGTAGTTTCGGACTGGGCGGATTAACTGAAGCTTTCTTT. Complete variable domain (other parts from reference TRBV19 and TRBJ1-1): DGGITQSPKYLFRKEGQNVTLSCEQNLNHDAMYWYRQDPGQGLRLIYYSQIVNDFQKGDIAEGYSVSREKKESFPLTVTSAQKNPTAFYLCASSFGLGGLTEAFFGQGTRLTVV.

The chain combines TRBV19 with TRBJ2-6; D possibly corresponds to TRBD2 (6 bases). V was clipped by 4 bases and J by 3 bases, with 10 bases between them. The CDR3 consists of 15 residues. Germline CDR1 is LNHDA and CDR2 is SQIVND (reference sequence). This chain's CDR3 is CASSSRGSGANVLTF. The CDR3, as DNA: TGTGCCAGTAGTAGTCGGGGGAGTGGGGCCAACGTCCTGACTTTC.

The V call is TRBV5-4, the J call TRBJ1-2, with a possible D match to TRBD1 (5 bases). Germline loops: CDR1 SGHNT, CDR2 YYREEE (reference sequence). The CDR3 spans 14 residues. Trimming cost V 3 bases and J 4 bases, with 13 bases left between them. The CDR3 nucleotides are TGTGCCAGCAGCTCCCCGGGGCCCTTCTATGGCTACACCTTC. Its protein product is CASSSPGPFYGYTF. The whole variable domain, remainder taken from reference TRBV5-4 and TRBJ1-2, is ETGVTQSPTHLIKTRGQQVTLRCSSQSGHNTVSWYQQALGQGPQFIFQYYREEENGRGNFPPRFSGLQFPNYSSELNVNALELDDSALYLCASSSPGPFYGYTFGSGTRLTVV.

J is TRBJ2-7 and V is TRBV21-1; the table calls TRBD2, which could not be checked here. TRBV21-1 is recorded as a pseudogene. The CDR3 runs to 14 residues. The DNA of the CDR3 is TGTGCCAGCACCCCGCGGATGGCGTCCTACGAGCAGTACTTC. Translating it yields CASTPRMASYEQYF.

The genes are TRBV6-5 and TRBJ1-1; D is unresolved. The germline V gene encodes CDR1 MNHEY and CDR2 SVGAGI. The CDR3 has 14 residues. V lost 2 bases and J lost 5, with 12 bases in between. CDR3 coding DNA: TGTGCCAGCAGTTACGGGAGGGAGCGGACTGAAGCTTTCTTT. Amino acids: CASSYGRERTEAFF.

This rearrangement joins TRBV5-4 to TRBJ1-1, with 8 bases matching TRBD1. V was clipped by 3 bases and J by 6 bases; unmatched bases: 4. The CDR3 totals 13 residues. Germline V gives CDR1 SGHNT, CDR2 YYREEE (reference sequence). The CDR3 DNA sequence: TGTGCCAGCAGCTGGACAGGGAGCGCTGAAGCTTTCTTT. Its translation is CASSWTGSAEAFF.

V usage is TRBV19 and J usage is TRBJ2-5, with D possibly being TRBD1 (8 bases). Per germline, CDR1 LNHDA and CDR2 SQIVND (reference sequence). The CDR3 runs to 13 residues. V was clipped by 6 bases and J by 5 bases, with 13 bases between them. This CDR3 reads CASSDRGGETQYF. CDR3 DNA sequence: TGTGCCAGTAGCGACAGGGGAGGGGAGACCCAGTACTTC.